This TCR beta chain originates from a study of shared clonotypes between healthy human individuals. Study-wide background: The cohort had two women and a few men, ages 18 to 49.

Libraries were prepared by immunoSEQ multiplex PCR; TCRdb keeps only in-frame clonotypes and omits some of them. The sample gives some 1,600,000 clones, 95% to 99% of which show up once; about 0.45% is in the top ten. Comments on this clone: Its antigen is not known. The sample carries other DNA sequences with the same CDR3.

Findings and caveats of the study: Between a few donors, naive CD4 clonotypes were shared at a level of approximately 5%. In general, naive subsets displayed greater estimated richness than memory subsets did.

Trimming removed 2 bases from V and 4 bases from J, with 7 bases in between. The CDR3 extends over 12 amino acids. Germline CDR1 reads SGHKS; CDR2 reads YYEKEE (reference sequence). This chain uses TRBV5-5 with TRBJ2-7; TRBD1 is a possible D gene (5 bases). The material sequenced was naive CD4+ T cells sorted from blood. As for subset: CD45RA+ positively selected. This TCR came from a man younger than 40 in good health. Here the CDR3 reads CASSLGAYEQYF. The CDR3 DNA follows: TGTGCCAGCAGCTTAGGGGCATACGAGCAGTACTTC.